These 9 T cell receptor beta chains came from one sample sequenced in a study of cytomegalovirus exposure and HLA in healthy donors. Amplification used 60 Vbeta primers and 13 Jbeta primers. TCRdb's table, derived via immunoSEQ multiplex PCR, lists solely in-frame clones and lacks some. This table holds approximately 85,000 clones, around 80% found once. The sample was PBMCs. These receptors came from a man aged 25 to 45 in good health and CMV-seronegative.

This clone occurred once. The chain carries TRBV5-1 and TRBJ1-3, with D hard to call. CDR3 length: 16 amino acids. Germline V gene data show CDR1 as SGHRS and CDR2 as YFSETQ. V lost 1 base, J lost 2 bases, and 13 bases lay in between. The CDR3 bases are TGCGCCAGCAGCTTGCAAGGAGGAATGACTGGAAACACCATATATTTT. It translates to CASSLQGGMTGNTIYF.

This clone has a handful of counts. The chain carries TRBV2 and TRBJ2-2, with D perhaps matching TRBD1 (6 bases). CDR1 SNHLY and CDR2 FYNNEI come from the germline V gene. The length of the CDR3 is 14 residues. V lost 3 bases and J lost 6, with 11 bases in between. CDR3 amino acids: CASSEVGAAGELFF. For the CDR3, the DNA is TGTGCCAGCAGTGAGGTGGGGGCGGCCGGGGAGCTGTTTTTT.

This chain uses TRBV4-2 with TRBJ2-3; 9 nucleotides agree with TRBD2. The J segment lost 4 bases and the V segment lost 0 bases, leaving 2 bases of the junction unmatched. The CDR3 contains 15 residues. CDR1 and CDR2 (germline): LGHNA, YNFKEQ. The chain's CDR3 is CASSQERGGADTQYF. The CDR3 nucleotides read TGTGCCAGCAGCCAAGAGCGGGGGGGCGCAGATACGCAGTATTTT.

The rearrangement joins TRBV29-1 to TRBJ1-1; D is perhaps TRBD1 (5 bases). In germline, CDR1 is SQVTM, CDR2 ANQGSEA. CDR3 size: 13 residues. V dropped 3 bases and J dropped 4 bases, with 12 bases sitting between them. For the CDR3, the DNA is TGCAGCGTTGATGGGGGGTTTAGCACTGAAGCTTTCTTT. Translation: CSVDGGFSTEAFF.

V usage is TRBV5-1 and J usage is TRBJ2-5; 7 bases map to TRBD1. This CDR3 comprises 15 residues. V trimming: 0 bases; J trimming: 4 bases; junction bases outside the gene matches: 6. Per germline, CDR1 SGHRS and CDR2 YFSETQ. The CDR3 protein is CASSLALTGTETQYF. The CDR3 DNA follows: TGCGCCAGCAGCTTGGCCCTGACAGGGACAGAGACCCAGTACTTC.

This clone was found a few times. The chain joins TRBV6-5 to TRBJ1-6; D gene uncertain. Per germline, CDR1 MNHEY and CDR2 SVGAGI. The ends were cut back, 5 bases at V and 7 bases at J, with 6 bases in the middle. CDR3 length: 12 amino acids. The CDR3, as DNA: TGTGCCAGCAGTCGCGGGAATTCACCCCTCCACTTT. Translation gives CASSRGNSPLHF.

The chain has TRBV15 and TRBJ2-1; possibly TRBD2 for D (5 bases). This CDR3 has 13 amino acids. V was trimmed by 7 bases and J by 8 bases, leaving 15 bases between them. Germline values: CDR1 LNHNV, CDR2 YYDKDF (reference sequence). The CDR3, as DNA: TGTGCCACCATGTCGGGGAGCGTCGATGAGCAGTTCTTC. Protein sequence: CATMSGSVDEQFF.

The V call is TRBV25-1, the J call TRBJ2-3; tentatively, D is TRBD1 (5 bases). Trimming took off 4 bases at V and 4 bases at J, with 12 bases between the two ends. Per germline, CDR1 MGHDK and CDR2 SYGVNS. This CDR3 is 14 amino acids long. This CDR3 reads CASSGIRQSDTQYF. DNA of the CDR3: TGTGCCAGCAGTGGTATAAGACAGTCAGATACGCAGTATTTT.

The chain recombines TRBV6-5 with TRBJ2-3; possible D gene TRBD2, 5 bases. CDR1 is MNHEY and CDR2 is SVGAGI in the germline V gene. Trimming took 7 bases from V and 6 from J, leaving 20 bases between them. The CDR3 has 15 residues. CDR3 DNA: TGTGCCAGCACCCCCCGACTACCAGCTGAGGATACGCAGTATTTT. It is translated as CASTPRLPAEDTQYF.